This T cell receptor beta chain was captured in a study of blood T cell repertoires in COVID-19. TCRdb's table, derived via immunoSEQ multiplex PCR, lists solely in-frame clones and lacks some. The table has some 49,000 clones, about 86% seen once. The CDR3 totals 15 residues. Per germline, CDR1 SGHDT and CDR2 YYEEEE. With 0 bases clipped from V and 10 bases from J, the junction kept 9 bases outside the gene matches. This sequence was found in an elderly woman with COVID-19, enrolled during active disease. The chain couples TRBV5-6 to TRBJ2-1, with TRBD2 matching over 8 bases. The sequencing sample was made of peripheral blood. In DNA, the CDR3 is TGTGCCAGCAGCTTGGGGACTAGCAGCTTTATAGAGCAGTTCTTC. Protein: CASSLGTSSFIEQFF. Combining the CDR3 with reference TRBV5-6 and TRBJ2-1 gives the whole variable domain DAGVTQSPTHLIKTRGQQVTLRCSPKSGHDTVSWYQQALGQGPQFIFQYYEEEERQRGNFPDRFSGHQFPNYSSELNVNALLLGDSALYLCASSLGTSSFIEQFFGPGTRLTVL.